Listed below are T cell receptor beta chains from one sample, sequenced in a study of OX40 agonist ivuxolimab in advanced cancers. Sequencing was performed with immunoSEQ multiplex PCR; in TCRdb, only in-frame clones are kept and a portion is missing. The table lists about 91,000 clones, 87% of them singletons. Here the sequenced sample was CD4+ or CD8+ T cells sorted from blood, taken in a trial of the OX40 agonist ivuxolimab. These receptors originate from an adult with an advanced solid tumor such as melanoma, head and neck, liver or kidney cancer. Both conserved end residues are part of each CDR3. Fields, in order: clone size, J gene, CDR3 length, D gene, V gene, CDR3 protein, CDR3 DNA. The D gene is left open where the match is weak. A row's size may be missing; if present it is once, few, many or a size class.

abundance: .; j_gene: TRBJ2-3; len: 17; d_gene: .; v_gene: TRBV27; CDR3aa: CASSFSLAFPRTDTQYF; CDR3nt: TGTGCCAGCAGTTTCTCCCTAGCGTTTCCTCGAACAGATACGCAGTATTTT
abundance: .; j_gene: TRBJ2-7; len: 15; d_gene: TRBD1; v_gene: TRBV7-9; CDR3aa: CASRNGTGGSYEQYF; CDR3nt: TGTGCCAGCAGGAACGGGACAGGGGGGTCCTACGAGCAGTACTTC
abundance: .; j_gene: TRBJ2-4; len: 14; d_gene: .; v_gene: TRBV6-1; CDR3aa: CASSSLTGPMLQYF; CDR3nt: TGTGCCAGCAGTAGTTTAACAGGGCCGATGCTTCAGTACTTC
abundance: once; j_gene: TRBJ2-7; len: 10; d_gene: .; v_gene: TRBV20-1; CDR3aa: CSSQSYEQYF; CDR3nt: TGCAGTTCTCAGAGCTACGAGCAGTACTTC
abundance: .; j_gene: TRBJ2-2; len: 16; d_gene: .; v_gene: TRBV19; CDR3aa: CASSKSSRTNTGELFF; CDR3nt: TGTGCCAGTAGTAAAAGTAGCCGAACGAACACCGGGGAGCTGTTTTTT
abundance: .; j_gene: TRBJ1-2; len: 11; d_gene: .; v_gene: TRBV6-6; CDR3aa: CASIAGYGYTF; CDR3nt: TGTGCCAGCATAGCAGGATATGGCTACACCTTC
abundance: .; j_gene: TRBJ2-1; len: 16; d_gene: TRBD2; v_gene: TRBV7-8; CDR3aa: CASSSLTSGAYNEQFF; CDR3nt: TGTGCCAGCAGCTCCCTTACTAGCGGGGCCTACAATGAGCAGTTCTTC
abundance: few; j_gene: TRBJ1-1; len: 12; d_gene: .; v_gene: TRBV28; CDR3aa: CASSPSWVGAFF; CDR3nt: TGTGCCAGCAGTCCCTCTTGGGTTGGCGCTTTCTTT
abundance: .; j_gene: TRBJ1-2; len: 13; d_gene: TRBD1; v_gene: TRBV7-9; CDR3aa: CASSLYRGYGYTF; CDR3nt: TGTGCCAGCAGCTTATACAGGGGCTATGGCTACACCTTC
abundance: .; j_gene: TRBJ2-1; len: 14; d_gene: .; v_gene: TRBV6-1; CDR3aa: CASSEALQLREQFF; CDR3nt: TGTGCCAGCAGTGAAGCGCTGCAACTGAGGGAGCAGTTCTTC
abundance: .; j_gene: TRBJ1-2; len: 14; d_gene: TRBD1; v_gene: TRBV25-1; CDR3aa: CASSYAQGVYGYTF; CDR3nt: TGTGCCAGCAGTTACGCACAGGGGGTCTATGGCTACACCTTC
abundance: .; j_gene: TRBJ2-7; len: 14; d_gene: TRBD2; v_gene: TRBV2; CDR3aa: CASSEIAGGYEQYF; CDR3nt: TGTGCCAGCAGTGAGATAGCGGGAGGATACGAGCAGTACTTC
abundance: .; j_gene: TRBJ2-1; len: 16; d_gene: TRBD2; v_gene: TRBV5-6; CDR3aa: CASSGASGRAYNEQFF; CDR3nt: TGTGCCAGCAGTGGTGCTAGCGGGAGGGCCTACAATGAGCAGTTCTTC
abundance: .; j_gene: TRBJ2-7; len: 14; d_gene: .; v_gene: TRBV6-6; CDR3aa: CASSFDRLSYEQYF; CDR3nt: TGTGCCAGCAGTTTCGACAGGTTGTCCTACGAGCAGTACTTC
abundance: .; j_gene: TRBJ1-1; len: 15; d_gene: .; v_gene: TRBV9; CDR3aa: CASSVESGGLGEAFF; CDR3nt: TGTGCCAGCAGCGTAGAGTCGGGGGGCCTAGGGGAAGCTTTCTTT
abundance: .; j_gene: TRBJ1-6; len: 14; d_gene: TRBD1; v_gene: TRBV6-5; CDR3aa: CASSSTGVGSPLHF; CDR3nt: TGTGCCAGCAGTTCCACAGGGGTGGGATCACCCCTCCACTTT
abundance: .; j_gene: TRBJ1-1; len: 14; d_gene: .; v_gene: TRBV5-1; CDR3aa: CATREGTPNAEAFF; CDR3nt: TGCGCCACCAGAGAGGGGACACCGAACGCTGAAGCTTTCTTT
abundance: once; j_gene: TRBJ2-5; len: 15; d_gene: TRBD2; v_gene: TRBV5-1; CDR3aa: CASSPGLAGQETQYF; CDR3nt: TGCGCCAGCAGCCCAGGACTAGCGGGGCAAGAGACCCAGTACTTC
abundance: .; j_gene: TRBJ1-3; len: 16; d_gene: .; v_gene: TRBV7-8; CDR3aa: CASSWGHRLSGNTIYF; CDR3nt: TGTGCCAGCAGCTGGGGACACCGACTCTCTGGAAACACCATATATTTT
abundance: once; j_gene: TRBJ2-5; len: 15; d_gene: TRBD1; v_gene: TRBV7-9; CDR3aa: CASSGGQGVGETQYF; CDR3nt: TGTGCCAGCAGCGGCGGACAGGGTGTTGGAGAGACCCAGTACTTC
abundance: .; j_gene: TRBJ1-1; len: 16; d_gene: TRBD1; v_gene: TRBV7-8; CDR3aa: CASSLRDRGSNTEAFF; CDR3nt: TGTGCCAGCAGCTTACGGGACAGGGGGTCGAACACTGAAGCTTTCTTT
abundance: .; j_gene: TRBJ2-5; len: 14; d_gene: TRBD1; v_gene: TRBV7-7; CDR3aa: CASSVSGGQETQYF; CDR3nt: TGTGCTAGCAGCGTCTCAGGGGGCCAAGAGACCCAGTACTTC
abundance: .; j_gene: TRBJ2-1; len: 17; d_gene: TRBD2; v_gene: TRBV4-3; CDR3aa: CASSQRTSGRFVDEQFF; CDR3nt: TGCGCCAGCAGCCAAAGGACTAGCGGGAGATTTGTCGATGAGCAGTTCTTC
abundance: .; j_gene: TRBJ2-3; len: 19; d_gene: TRBD1; v_gene: TRBV15; CDR3aa: CATSRDNGGQGERTDTQYF; CDR3nt: TGTGCCACCAGCAGAGATAACGGGGGACAGGGTGAAAGGACAGATACGCAGTATTTT
abundance: .; j_gene: TRBJ2-5; len: 16; d_gene: .; v_gene: TRBV5-1; CDR3aa: CASSLAGRVHQETQYF; CDR3nt: TGCGCCAGCAGCTTGGCAGGCAGGGTCCACCAAGAGACCCAGTACTTC
abundance: .; j_gene: TRBJ1-2; len: 15; d_gene: TRBD1; v_gene: TRBV5-5; CDR3aa: CASSWGQRNHYGYTF; CDR3nt: TGTGCCAGCAGCTGGGGACAGCGTAATCACTATGGCTACACCTTC
abundance: .; j_gene: TRBJ2-5; len: 15; d_gene: .; v_gene: TRBV5-1; CDR3aa: CASSLFGTPGETQYF; CDR3nt: TGCGCCAGCAGCTTGTTCGGTACCCCGGGGGAGACCCAGTACTTC
abundance: .; j_gene: TRBJ2-2; len: 15; d_gene: .; v_gene: TRBV7-3; CDR3aa: CASSLLQGGGGELFF; CDR3nt: TGTGCCAGCAGCTTATTACAGGGAGGTGGCGGGGAGCTGTTTTTT
abundance: .; j_gene: TRBJ1-6; len: 11; d_gene: .; v_gene: TRBV20-1; CDR3aa: CSARETPLIIF; CDR3nt: TGCAGTGCTAGAGAGACACCTCTGATTATATTT
abundance: .; j_gene: TRBJ1-1; len: 12; d_gene: .; v_gene: TRBV7-3; CDR3aa: CASSIRTDEAFF; CDR3nt: TGTGCCAGCAGTATAAGGACTGATGAAGCTTTCTTT
abundance: .; j_gene: TRBJ2-5; len: 13; d_gene: TRBD2; v_gene: TRBV10-3; CDR3aa: CATQRDPQETQYF; CDR3nt: TGTGCCACCCAGCGGGACCCTCAAGAGACCCAGTACTTC
abundance: .; j_gene: TRBJ2-1; len: 15; d_gene: .; v_gene: TRBV5-1; CDR3aa: CASSLVGGSYNEQFF; CDR3nt: TGCGCCAGCAGCCTTGTTGGCGGCTCCTACAATGAGCAGTTCTTC
abundance: few; j_gene: TRBJ1-2; len: 12; d_gene: .; v_gene: TRBV11-2; CDR3aa: CASSLGGYGYTF; CDR3nt: TGTGCCAGCAGCTTAGGAGGGTATGGCTACACCTTC
abundance: .; j_gene: TRBJ1-5; len: 15; d_gene: TRBD1; v_gene: TRBV5-1; CDR3aa: CASSLGTGFHQPQHF; CDR3nt: TGCGCCAGCAGCTTGGGGACAGGGTTTCATCAGCCCCAGCATTTT
abundance: .; j_gene: TRBJ2-5; len: 14; d_gene: .; v_gene: TRBV7-2; CDR3aa: CASSFNSAQETQYF; CDR3nt: TGTGCCAGCAGCTTTAACTCGGCCCAAGAGACCCAGTACTTC
abundance: .; j_gene: TRBJ2-1; len: 15; d_gene: TRBD2; v_gene: TRBV5-1; CDR3aa: CASSLAESSYNEQFF; CDR3nt: TGCGCCAGCAGCCTAGCGGAAAGCTCCTACAATGAGCAGTTCTTC
abundance: few; j_gene: TRBJ2-1; len: 14; d_gene: .; v_gene: TRBV5-1; CDR3aa: CASSLAGLYNEQFF; CDR3nt: TGCGCCAGCAGCTTGGCAGGGCTCTACAATGAGCAGTTCTTC
abundance: .; j_gene: TRBJ2-7; len: 17; d_gene: TRBD1; v_gene: TRBV9; CDR3aa: CASSVAGTGSGLSEQYF; CDR3nt: TGTGCCAGCAGCGTAGCCGGGACAGGGAGTGGGTTAAGCGAGCAGTACTTC
abundance: .; j_gene: TRBJ1-4; len: 12; d_gene: .; v_gene: TRBV11-2; CDR3aa: CASSEGDRKLFF; CDR3nt: TGTGCCAGCAGCGAGGGTGACAGGAAACTGTTTTTT
abundance: .; j_gene: TRBJ1-5; len: 15; d_gene: .; v_gene: TRBV7-2; CDR3aa: CASSLSGAHNQPQHF; CDR3nt: TGTGCCAGCAGCCTCTCAGGGGCTCACAATCAGCCCCAGCATTTT
abundance: .; j_gene: TRBJ1-1; len: 15; d_gene: .; v_gene: TRBV19; CDR3aa: CASSIYRGLNTEAFF; CDR3nt: TGTGCCAGTAGTATATATCGGGGTCTAAACACTGAAGCTTTCTTT
abundance: few; j_gene: TRBJ1-5; len: 14; d_gene: .; v_gene: TRBV2; CDR3aa: CASSEEREGQPQHF; CDR3nt: TGTGCCAGCAGTGAAGAGAGGGAGGGACAGCCCCAGCATTTT
abundance: .; j_gene: TRBJ2-4; len: 15; d_gene: TRBD2; v_gene: TRBV29-1; CDR3aa: CSVSRGGRGKNIQYF; CDR3nt: TGCAGCGTCTCCAGGGGCGGGAGGGGCAAAAACATTCAGTACTTC
abundance: .; j_gene: TRBJ1-4; len: 13; d_gene: .; v_gene: TRBV30; CDR3aa: CAWSPNRREKLFF; CDR3nt: TGTGCCTGGAGTCCAAACCGTAGGGAAAAACTGTTTTTT
abundance: .; j_gene: TRBJ1-3; len: 17; d_gene: .; v_gene: TRBV4-3; CDR3aa: CASSQNEVGQGRNTIYF; CDR3nt: TGCGCCAGCAGCCAGAATGAGGTTGGTCAGGGGAGAAACACCATATATTTT
abundance: .; j_gene: TRBJ1-2; len: 11; d_gene: .; v_gene: TRBV2; CDR3aa: CASTRVYGYTF; CDR3nt: TGTGCCAGCACCAGGGTCTATGGCTACACCTTC
abundance: .; j_gene: TRBJ1-1; len: 15; d_gene: TRBD1; v_gene: TRBV5-4; CDR3aa: CASSVLQGLLTEAFF; CDR3nt: TGTGCCAGCAGCGTGCTACAGGGGTTGCTCACTGAAGCTTTCTTT
abundance: .; j_gene: TRBJ1-2; len: 16; d_gene: .; v_gene: TRBV5-1; CDR3aa: CASSLGGLPGLYGYTF; CDR3nt: TGCGCCAGCAGCCTCGGGGGACTGCCAGGCCTCTATGGCTACACCTTC
abundance: .; j_gene: TRBJ2-1; len: 15; d_gene: .; v_gene: TRBV7-2; CDR3aa: CASSLRDRNYNEQFF; CDR3nt: TGTGCCAGCAGCTTGCGGGACCGAAATTACAATGAGCAGTTCTTC
abundance: once; j_gene: TRBJ2-1; len: 14; d_gene: TRBD2; v_gene: TRBV27; CDR3aa: CASSRDYAYNEQFF; CDR3nt: TGTGCCAGCAGTAGGGACTATGCCTACAATGAGCAGTTCTTC
abundance: .; j_gene: TRBJ2-1; len: 16; d_gene: .; v_gene: TRBV7-8; CDR3aa: CASSRRSGEPWDEQFF; CDR3nt: TGTGCCAGCAGCCGACGTTCGGGAGAGCCGTGGGATGAGCAGTTCTTC
abundance: .; j_gene: TRBJ2-7; len: 14; d_gene: TRBD1; v_gene: TRBV5-1; CDR3aa: CASSPRDRDYEQYF; CDR3nt: TGCGCCAGCAGCCCCCGGGACAGAGACTACGAGCAGTACTTC
abundance: .; j_gene: TRBJ2-5; len: 15; d_gene: .; v_gene: TRBV19; CDR3aa: CASSIGRGRLETQYF; CDR3nt: TGTGCCAGTAGTATTGGTCGAGGGAGGTTAGAGACCCAGTACTTC
abundance: .; j_gene: TRBJ1-3; len: 13; d_gene: .; v_gene: TRBV27; CDR3aa: CASSSYSGNTIYF; CDR3nt: TGTGCCAGCAGCTCATACTCTGGAAACACCATATATTTT
abundance: .; j_gene: TRBJ1-3; len: 13; d_gene: .; v_gene: TRBV30; CDR3aa: CAWSLTRGNTIYF; CDR3nt: TGTGCCTGGAGTCTTACGAGAGGAAACACCATATATTTT
abundance: .; j_gene: TRBJ1-4; len: 14; d_gene: TRBD1; v_gene: TRBV6-1; CDR3aa: CASRGQAGDEKLFF; CDR3nt: TGTGCCAGCAGGGGACAGGCGGGAGATGAAAAACTGTTTTTT
abundance: .; j_gene: TRBJ1-4; len: 17; d_gene: .; v_gene: TRBV14; CDR3aa: CASSQKYGTPTNEKLFF; CDR3nt: TGTGCCAGCAGCCAAAAATATGGGACACCAACTAATGAAAAACTGTTTTTT
abundance: .; j_gene: TRBJ2-6; len: 16; d_gene: .; v_gene: TRBV7-2; CDR3aa: CASSLNRGSGANVLTF; CDR3nt: TGTGCCAGCAGCTTAAATAGAGGCTCTGGGGCCAACGTCCTGACTTTC
abundance: .; j_gene: TRBJ2-5; len: 15; d_gene: .; v_gene: TRBV5-4; CDR3aa: CASSAIVRAQETQYF; CDR3nt: TGTGCCAGCAGCGCTATCGTCAGAGCCCAAGAGACCCAGTACTTC
abundance: .; j_gene: TRBJ1-4; len: 15; d_gene: TRBD1; v_gene: TRBV7-9; CDR3aa: CASSLAGQGVEKLFF; CDR3nt: TGTGCCAGCAGCTTAGCCGGACAGGGAGTTGAAAAACTGTTTTTT